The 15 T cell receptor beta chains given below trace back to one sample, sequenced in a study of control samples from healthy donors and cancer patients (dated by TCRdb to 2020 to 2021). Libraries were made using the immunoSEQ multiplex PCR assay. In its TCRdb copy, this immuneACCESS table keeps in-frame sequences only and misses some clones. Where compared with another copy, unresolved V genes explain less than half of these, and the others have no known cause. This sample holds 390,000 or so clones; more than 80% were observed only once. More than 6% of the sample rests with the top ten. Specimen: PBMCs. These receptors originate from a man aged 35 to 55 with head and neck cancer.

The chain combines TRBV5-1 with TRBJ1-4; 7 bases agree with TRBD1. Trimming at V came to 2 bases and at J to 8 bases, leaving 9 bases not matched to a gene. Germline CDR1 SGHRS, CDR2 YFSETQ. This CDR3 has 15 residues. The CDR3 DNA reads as TGCGCCAGCAGCTTAGAGGGGGCGATATCCGAAAAACTGTTTTTT. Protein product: CASSLEGAISEKLFF.

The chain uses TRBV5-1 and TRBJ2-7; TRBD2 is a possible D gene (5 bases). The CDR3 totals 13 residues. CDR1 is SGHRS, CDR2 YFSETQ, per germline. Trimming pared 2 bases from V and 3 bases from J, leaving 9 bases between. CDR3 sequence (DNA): TGCGCCAGCAGCTTAGAGGGTTACTACGAGCAGTACTTC. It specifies CASSLEGYYEQYF.

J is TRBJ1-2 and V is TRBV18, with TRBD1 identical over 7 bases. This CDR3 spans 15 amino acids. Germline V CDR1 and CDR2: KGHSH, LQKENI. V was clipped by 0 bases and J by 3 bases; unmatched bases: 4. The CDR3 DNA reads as TGTGCCAGCTCACCACCAACAGGGGATCACTATGGCTACACCTTC. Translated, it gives CASSPPTGDHYGYTF.

CDR3 region: CASRFEGELFF. As DNA, the CDR3 is TGCGCCAGCAGATTCGAGGGGGAGCTGTTTTTT. This sequence joins TRBV5-1 and TRBJ2-2; no clear D. V was shortened by 5 bases and J by 8 bases, with 7 bases between the two germline ends. CDR1 is SGHRS, CDR2 YFSETQ, per germline. The CDR3 has 11 amino acids.

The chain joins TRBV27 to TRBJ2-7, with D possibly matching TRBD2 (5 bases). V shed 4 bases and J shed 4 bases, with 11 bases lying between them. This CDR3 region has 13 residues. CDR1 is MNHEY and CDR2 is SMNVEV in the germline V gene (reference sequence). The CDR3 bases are TGTGCCAGCAGTTCACCTGGACTTTACGAGCAGTACTTC. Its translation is CASSSPGLYEQYF.

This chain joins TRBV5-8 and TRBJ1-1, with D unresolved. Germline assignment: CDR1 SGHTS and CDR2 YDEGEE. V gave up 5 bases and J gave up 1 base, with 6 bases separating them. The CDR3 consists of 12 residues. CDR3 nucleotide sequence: TGTGCCAGCAGTTCTTGGAACACTGAAGCTTTCTTT. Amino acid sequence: CASSSWNTEAFF.

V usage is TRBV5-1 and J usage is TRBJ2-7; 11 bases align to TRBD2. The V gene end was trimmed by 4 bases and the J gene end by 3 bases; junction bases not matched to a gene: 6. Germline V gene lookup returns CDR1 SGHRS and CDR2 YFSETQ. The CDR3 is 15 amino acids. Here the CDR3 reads CASSQGTSGFYEQYF. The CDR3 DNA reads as TGCGCCAGCAGCCAAGGGACTAGCGGATTCTACGAGCAGTACTTC.

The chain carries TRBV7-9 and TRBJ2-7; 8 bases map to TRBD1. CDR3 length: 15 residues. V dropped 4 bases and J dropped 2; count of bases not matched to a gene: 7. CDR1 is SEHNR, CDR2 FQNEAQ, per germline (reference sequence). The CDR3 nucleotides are TGTGCCAGCAGCTCGGCGGGGACAGGCCCCTACGAGCAGTACTTC. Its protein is CASSSAGTGPYEQYF.

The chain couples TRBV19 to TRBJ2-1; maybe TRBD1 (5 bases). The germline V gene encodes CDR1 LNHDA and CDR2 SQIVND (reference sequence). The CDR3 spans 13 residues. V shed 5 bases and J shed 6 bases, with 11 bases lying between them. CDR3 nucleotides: TGTGCCAGTAGTTACCCCCAGGGCAATGAGCAGTTCTTC. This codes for CASSYPQGNEQFF.

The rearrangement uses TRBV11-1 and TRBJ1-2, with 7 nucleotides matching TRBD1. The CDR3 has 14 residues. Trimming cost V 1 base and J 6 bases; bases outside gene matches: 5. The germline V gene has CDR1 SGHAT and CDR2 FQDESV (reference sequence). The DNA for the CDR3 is TGTGCCAGCAGCTTAGAGGGGGCGCGGAATGGCTACACCTTC. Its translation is CASSLEGARNGYTF.

CDR3 sequence reads: CASRESGEFDTYEQYF. The CDR3 region has the DNA TGTGCCAGCAGGGAGTCGGGGGAATTTGACACCTACGAGCAGTACTTC. The chain employs TRBV28 and TRBJ2-7; TRBD2 might be the D (6 bases). CDR1 is MDHEN and CDR2 is SYDVKM in the germline V gene. There are 16 residues in the CDR3. Trimming removed 6 bases at V and 2 bases at J, with 20 bases between.

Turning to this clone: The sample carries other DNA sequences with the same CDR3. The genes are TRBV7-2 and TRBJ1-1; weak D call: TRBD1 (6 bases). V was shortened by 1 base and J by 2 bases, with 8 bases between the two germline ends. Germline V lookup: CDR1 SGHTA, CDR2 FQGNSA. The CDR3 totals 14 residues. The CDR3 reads CASSLVQGNTEAFF. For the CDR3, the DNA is TGTGCCAGCAGCTTAGTACAGGGCAACACTGAAGCTTTCTTT.

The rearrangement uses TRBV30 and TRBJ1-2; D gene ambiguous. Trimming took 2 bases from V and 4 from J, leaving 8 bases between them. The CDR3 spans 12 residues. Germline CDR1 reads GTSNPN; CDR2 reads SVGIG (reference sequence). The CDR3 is CAWSWNGYGYTF. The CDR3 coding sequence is TGTGCCTGGAGTTGGAATGGCTATGGCTACACCTTC.

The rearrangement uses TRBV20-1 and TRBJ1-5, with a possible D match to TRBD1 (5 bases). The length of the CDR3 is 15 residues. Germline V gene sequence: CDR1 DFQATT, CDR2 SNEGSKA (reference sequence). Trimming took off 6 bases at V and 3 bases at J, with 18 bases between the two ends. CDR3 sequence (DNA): TGCAGTGCAAGTAGCGGGACGGACCCCAATCAGCCCCAGCATTTT. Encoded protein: CSASSGTDPNQPQHF.

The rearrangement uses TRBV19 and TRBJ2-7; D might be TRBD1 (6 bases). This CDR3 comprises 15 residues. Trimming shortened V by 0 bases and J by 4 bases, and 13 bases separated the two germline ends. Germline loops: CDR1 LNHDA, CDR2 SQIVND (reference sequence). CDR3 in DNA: TGTGCCAGTAGTATAGAAAACAGGGTTCCGTACGAGCAGTACTTC. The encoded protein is CASSIENRVPYEQYF.